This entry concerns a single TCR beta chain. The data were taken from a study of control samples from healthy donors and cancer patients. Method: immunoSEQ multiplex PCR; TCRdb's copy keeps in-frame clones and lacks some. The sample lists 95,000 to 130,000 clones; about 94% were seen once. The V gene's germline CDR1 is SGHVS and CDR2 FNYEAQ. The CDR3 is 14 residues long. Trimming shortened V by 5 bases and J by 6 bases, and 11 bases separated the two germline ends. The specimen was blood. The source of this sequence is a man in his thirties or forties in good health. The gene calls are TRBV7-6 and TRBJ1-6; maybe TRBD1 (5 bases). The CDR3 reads CASSLSGSNSPLHF. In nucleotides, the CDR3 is TGTGCCAGCAGCCTCTCAGGGAGTAATTCACCCCTCCACTTT.